These 10 T cell receptor beta chains share one sample of origin, sequenced in a study of regulatory T cells in long-lasting Graves disease. Time point here: newly diagnosed GD, antithyroid drugs for less than 3 months. The TCR library was made from RNA that had been extracted from PBMCs in TRIzol. Building of the TCR beta libraries involved iRepertoire HTBI primers and Arm-PCR of CDR3 regions. TCRdb re-derived calls from the multiplex PCR reads in MiXCR, one entry per CDR3 protein. The sample carries roughly 610,000 distinct CDR3 sequences, roughly a sixth recorded once. These data were also reused for a study on T cells in Graves' hyperthyroidism and ophthalmopathy.

The source was peripheral blood mononuclear cells (PBMCs), collected at new diagnosis, from a patient treated with antithyroid drugs. The receptor set was obtained from a man aged 18 to 30 with Graves disease.

This clonotype was detected many times. The chain links TRBV12-5 to TRBJ2-3; TRBD1 aligns across 9 bases. Per the germline V gene, CDR1 is LGHNT and CDR2 is FRNRAP. The CDR3 runs to 16 residues. V lost 6 bases, J lost 2 bases, and 9 bases stayed unmatched. Here the CDR3 reads CASGLQGAFITDTQYF. CDR3 in DNA: TGTGCTAGTGGCTTACAGGGGGCATTCATCACAGATACGCAGTATTTT.

This clonotype has a count of ten or more. The chain employs TRBV6-2 or TRBV6-3 and TRBJ2-7, with D tentatively TRBD2 (5 bases). The CDR3 sequence is 15 residues long. V gave up 5 bases and J gave up 5 bases, with 19 bases separating them. Germline V lookup: CDR1 MNHEY, CDR2 SVGEGT. The CDR3 here is CASSEIGLGMDEQYF. The CDR3 nucleotides are TGTGCCAGCAGTGAAATAGGGCTCGGGATGGACGAGCAGTACTTC.

The chain combines TRBV19 with TRBJ2-1; possibly TRBD1 or TRBD2 for D (5 bases each). Germline V gene lookup returns CDR1 LNHDA and CDR2 SQIVND (reference sequence). V shed 7 bases and J shed 8 bases, with 9 bases lying between them. This CDR3 is built from 11 residues. CDR3 protein: CASTGDDEQFF. Here the CDR3 DNA reads TGTGCCAGTACCGGGGACGATGAGCAGTTCTTC.

This clonotype was detected only a few times. The V and J genes are TRBV19 and TRBJ2-4; no reliable D call. CDR3 length: 18 amino acids. The germline V and J ends were trimmed by 7 bases and 1 base, with 23 bases remaining between them. Germline CDR1 reads LNHDA; CDR2 reads SQIVND (reference sequence). Written as DNA, the CDR3 is TGTGCCAGTACCACCGGATGGGCCCGACGTGGGGCCAAAAACATTCAGTACTTC. Amino acid sequence: CASTTGWARRGAKNIQYF.

This clonotype was counted between two and nine times. CDR3 region: CASSVSGVPEETQYF. CDR3 sequence (DNA): TGTGCCAGCAGCGTAAGCGGGGTACCAGAAGAGACCCAGTACTTC. This chain uses TRBV9 with TRBJ2-5; 7 bases map to TRBD2. V shed 1 base, J shed 3 bases, and the junction held 6 bases outside the gene matches. The CDR3 length is 15 residues. Germline V gene sequence: CDR1 SGDLS, CDR2 YYNGEE.

This clonotype came up many times. This chain uses TRBV3-1 with TRBJ1-1, with D possibly matching TRBD1 (5 bases). Germline V lookup: CDR1 LGHDT, CDR2 YNNKEL (reference sequence). This CDR3 has 15 residues. V was clipped by 0 bases and J by 4 bases, with 12 bases between them. The CDR3 nucleotides read TGTGCCAGCAGCCAAGATTTGGGGGGAGTCACTGAAGCTTTCTTT. Its protein is CASSQDLGGVTEAFF.

This clonotype was seen repeatedly, ten times or more. J is TRBJ1-1 and V is TRBV11-2, with 7 bases identical to TRBD1. Trimming at V came to 1 base and at J to 0 bases, leaving 8 bases not matched to a gene. The CDR3 covers 17 residues. CDR1 and CDR2 from the germline V gene are SGHAT and FQNNGV. CDR3 sequence: CASSLGQGGVMNTEAFF. In DNA form, the CDR3 reads TGTGCCAGCAGCTTAGGGCAGGGGGGTGTGATGAACACTGAAGCTTTCTTT. The full variable domain, with the rest looked up from reference TRBV11-2 and TRBJ1-1, is EAGVAQSPRYKIIEKRQSVAFWCNPISGHATLYWYQQILGQGPKLLIQFQNNGVVDDSQLPKDRFSAERLKGVDSTLKIQPAKLEDSAVYLCASSLGQGGVMNTEAFFGQGTRLTVV.

Many counts were recorded for this clonotype. V usage is TRBV12-3 or TRBV12-4 and J usage is TRBJ2-4; D gene unclear. The CDR3 has 16 amino acids. Between the trimmed V and J ends, which lost 1 base and 1 base, there was a span of 11 bases. DNA for the CDR3: TGTGCCAGCAGTTTAGAGGTAGAACGGGCCAAAAACATTCAGTACTTC. It translates to CASSLEVERAKNIQYF.

The chain uses TRBV12-3 or TRBV12-4 and TRBJ2-1; D is unclear. V lost 1 base and J 0 bases, leaving 16 bases between the germline ends. The length of the CDR3 is 18 residues. CDR3 DNA sequence: TGTGCCAGCAGTTTAGGGATCTACATTACGAGCTCCTACAATGAGCAGTTCTTC. Its translation is CASSLGIYITSSYNEQFF.

This clonotype was seen ten or more times. The chain links TRBV3-1 to TRBJ1-1; D is unresolved. Germline V lookup: CDR1 LGHDT, CDR2 YNNKEL (reference sequence). V lost 0 bases, J lost 10 bases, and 12 bases lay in between. This CDR3 region has 13 residues. CDR3 loop: CASSQDHASGAFF. CDR3 in DNA: TGTGCCAGCAGCCAAGATCACGCGTCGGGAGCTTTCTTT. Using reference TRBV3-1 and TRBJ1-1 for the parts outside the CDR3, the full variable domain is DTAVSQTPKYLVTQMGNDKSIKCEQNLGHDTMYWYKQDSKKFLKIMFSYNNKELIINETVPNRFSPKSPDKAHLNLHINSLELGDSAVYFCASSQDHASGAFFGQGTRLTVV.